These 31 T cell receptor beta chains were sequenced from one sample in a study of a mutant IDH1 vaccine in newly diagnosed glioma. The antigens for these receptors are not known. The assay was immunoSEQ multiplex PCR, and TCRdb's table has in-frame clones only and misses some. In the table there are 25,000 to 40,000 clones, roughly 87% of which are singletons. Time point denoted: week 47, end of study. Vaccine doses each comprised 300 ug of mutant IDH1 20-mer peptide, with topical imiquimod. Sequencing was performed on PBMCs, taken from a glioma patient whose treatment included an IDH1 peptide vaccine. Source of these receptors: a man in his forties or fifties with glioma.

The chain couples TRBV6-5 to TRBJ2-6; no clear D. V lost 6 bases and J 1 base, leaving 4 bases between the germline ends. The CDR3 loop spans 13 amino acids. Per germline, CDR1 MNHEY and CDR2 SVGAGI. The CDR3 sequence: CASSLSGANVLTF. The CDR3 DNA sequence: TGTGCCAGCAGCCTATCTGGGGCCAACGTCCTGACTTTC.

J is TRBJ1-2 and V is TRBV28; tentative D call: TRBD1 (6 bases). This CDR3 has 12 residues. Germline CDR1 MDHEN, CDR2 SYDVKM. Trimming left V 7 bases short and J 4 bases short, with 10 bases between. The CDR3 DNA follows: TGTGCCAGCAATTCAGGGGTCTATGGCTACACCTTC. This translates into CASNSGVYGYTF.

V gene TRBV19 combines with J gene TRBJ1-5; 7 bases align to TRBD1. V shed 6 bases and J 0 bases; nucleotides not matched to a gene: 5. CDR1 and CDR2 from the germline V gene are LNHDA and SQIVND (reference sequence). This CDR3 comprises 15 residues. The CDR3 nucleotides are TGTGCCAGTAGGACGACAGGGACTAGCAATCAGCCCCAGCATTTT. Its protein product is CASRTTGTSNQPQHF.

The chain joins TRBV6-5 to TRBJ2-5, with D hard to call. Looked up from germline, CDR1 is MNHEY and CDR2 is SVGAGI. The CDR3 totals 14 residues. Trimming took off 0 bases at V and 2 bases at J, with 7 bases between the two ends. The CDR3 here is CASSYSSVQETQYF. The CDR3 nucleotides read TGTGCCAGCAGTTACTCTTCAGTACAAGAGACCCAGTACTTC.

In nucleotides, the CDR3 is TGCGCCAGCAGCTTGGCGATGACGGGGCGCTATGGCTACACCTTC. Residues: CASSLAMTGRYGYTF. This chain joins TRBV5-1 and TRBJ1-2; possible D gene TRBD1, 5 bases. Trimming cost V 0 bases and J 4 bases, with 13 bases left between them. CDR3 length: 15 residues. The germline V gene encodes CDR1 SGHRS and CDR2 YFSETQ.

The chain couples TRBV6-1 to TRBJ2-7, with TRBD2 as a possible D gene (5 bases). The CDR3 is 15 residues long. The germline gives CDR1 MNHNS, CDR2 SASEGT. The V and J ends lost 9 bases and 4 bases respectively, with 22 bases between them. CDR3 nucleotides: TGTGCCAGTCTACAACAGCCCGGGATGAAATACGAGCAGTACTTC. This sequence encodes CASLQQPGMKYEQYF.

The chain is built from TRBV19 and TRBJ2-2, with 8 bases matching TRBD1. The CDR3 extends over 14 amino acids. The V gene end was trimmed by 3 bases and the J gene end by 5 bases; junction bases not matched to a gene: 2. CDR1 LNHDA and CDR2 SQIVND come from the germline V gene (reference sequence). The CDR3 DNA sequence: TGTGCCAGTAGTATTACAGGGGGGACCGGGGAGCTGTTTTTT. It translates to CASSITGGTGELFF.

This chain joins TRBV2 and TRBJ2-5; D is possibly TRBD1 (5 bases). Germline V CDR1 and CDR2: SNHLY, FYNNEI. Deletions cut 4 bases from V and 1 base from J, with 7 bases between. The CDR3 is 13 residues long. The CDR3: CASSVGVQETQYF. Here the CDR3 DNA reads TGTGCCAGCAGTGTAGGGGTCCAAGAGACCCAGTACTTC.

The chain links TRBV28 to TRBJ1-2, with 7 bases aligning to TRBD1. Per the germline V gene, CDR1 is MDHEN and CDR2 is SYDVKM. The CDR3 is made up of 13 amino acids. With V trimmed by 3 bases and J by 7 bases, 5 bases remained unmatched. The DNA for the CDR3 is TGTGCCAGCAGTTTCCGCAGGGGGGGTGGCTACACCTTC. Translating it yields CASSFRRGGGYTF.

The chain links TRBV6-1 to TRBJ1-5, with 9 bases aligning to TRBD1. J lost 2 bases, V lost 6 bases, and 5 bases had no gene match. The CDR3 sequence is 15 residues long. From germline, CDR1 is MNHNS and CDR2 SASEGT. CDR3 DNA sequence: TGTGCCAGCAGACCGACAGGGGGAGGCAATCAGCCCCAGCATTTT. It codes for CASRPTGGGNQPQHF.

J is TRBJ1-6 and V is TRBV5-1, with D unresolved. The V end was cut by 1 base, the J end by 5 bases, with 10 bases between. The CDR3 sequence is 15 residues long. The germline V gene encodes CDR1 SGHRS and CDR2 YFSETQ. The DNA for the CDR3 is TGCGCCAGCAGCTTGTGGGGATCAGATAATTCACCCCTCCACTTT. It encodes CASSLWGSDNSPLHF.

V is TRBV7-3 and J is TRBJ2-3, with 10 bases fitting TRBD2. CDR1 SGHTA and CDR2 FQGTGA come from the germline V gene. V dropped 4 bases and J dropped 0; count of bases not matched to a gene: 1. This CDR3 spans 15 amino acids. The CDR3 reads CASSSGLASTDTQYF. The CDR3 coding sequence is TGTGCCAGCAGCTCGGGACTAGCGAGCACAGATACGCAGTATTTT.

The chain joins TRBV5-5 to TRBJ1-1; 9 positions match TRBD1. Per germline, CDR1 SGHKS and CDR2 YYEKEE (reference sequence). The V gene end was trimmed by 6 bases and the J gene end by 5 bases; junction bases not matched to a gene: 17. The CDR3 covers 17 residues. The CDR3 nucleotides read TGTGCCAGCACCGAGTGGGTGGGGGCGACAGGGGGAACTGAAGCTTTCTTT. Its translation is CASTEWVGATGGTEAFF.

This chain connects TRBV7-2 to TRBJ1-3; D is undetermined. Germline V lookup: CDR1 SGHTA, CDR2 FQGNSA. V gave up 2 bases and J gave up 2 bases, with 13 bases separating them. The CDR3 sequence is 16 residues long. The CDR3 DNA is TGTGCCAGCAGCTTATCAGTGGGAAGGACTGGAAACACCATATATTTT. Amino acid sequence: CASSLSVGRTGNTIYF.

The CDR3 region has the DNA TGTGCCAGCACCCCGGGACTAGCATCCCACGAGCAGTACTTC. It translates to CASTPGLASHEQYF. This chain links TRBV4-2 with TRBJ2-7; TRBD2 matches 9 bases. Trimming at V came to 7 bases and at J to 5 bases, leaving 9 bases not matched to a gene. This CDR3 is 14 amino acids long. Germline values: CDR1 LGHNA, CDR2 YNFKEQ.

The chain uses TRBV14 and TRBJ2-7; 10 bases fit TRBD2. CDR3 length equals 18 residues. Germline V gene lookup returns CDR1 SGHDN and CDR2 FVKESK. With V trimmed by 4 bases and J by 7 bases, 19 bases remained unmatched. The CDR3: CASSRRVATSGKPEEQYF. Written as DNA, the CDR3 is TGTGCCAGCAGCCGAAGGGTTGCAACTAGCGGGAAACCCGAGGAGCAGTACTTC. Using reference TRBV14 and TRBJ2-7 for the parts outside the CDR3, the full variable domain is EAGVTQFPSHSVIEKGQTVTLRCDPISGHDNLYWYRRVMGKEIKFLLHFVKESKQDESGMPNNRFLAERTGGTYSTLKVQPAELEDSGVYFCASSRRVATSGKPEEQYFGPGTRLTVT.

CDR3 amino acids: CASRPDRDREKTQYF. CDR3 nucleotides: TGTGCCAGCAGGCCAGACCGGGACAGGGAAAAGACCCAGTACTTC. The chain couples TRBV27 to TRBJ2-5; TRBD1 aligns across 9 bases. V gave up 6 bases and J gave up 6 bases; unmatched junction bases: 11. The V gene's germline CDR1 is MNHEY and CDR2 SMNVEV (reference sequence). The CDR3 spans 15 residues.

This sequence joins TRBV7-9 and TRBJ2-3, with 7 positions matching TRBD1. Germline V gives CDR1 SEHNR, CDR2 FQNEAQ (reference sequence). Trimming at V came to 3 bases and at J to 5 bases, leaving 5 bases not matched to a gene. The CDR3 extends over 14 amino acids. CDR3 in amino acids: CASSFTGVGDTQYF. CDR3 DNA: TGTGCCAGCAGCTTTACAGGGGTGGGAGATACGCAGTATTTT. Full variable domain (missing parts from reference TRBV7-9 and TRBJ2-3): DTGVSQNPRHKITKRGQNVTFRCDPISEHNRLYWYRQTLGQGPEFLTYFQNEAQLEKSRLLSDRFSAERPKGSFSTLEIQRTEQGDSAMYLCASSFTGVGDTQYFGPGTRLTVL.

This chain connects TRBV7-2 to TRBJ2-1, with D uncertain. Germline loops: CDR1 SGHTA, CDR2 FQGNSA. The CDR3 sequence is 12 residues long. Deletions cut 1 base from V and 15 bases from J, with 13 bases between. CDR3 in DNA: TGTGCCAGCAGCTTAGTGCGGCAGGTGGGGTTCTTC. Its protein is CASSLVRQVGFF.

V is TRBV25-1 and J is TRBJ2-7; 8 bases are shared with TRBD1. V shed 4 bases and J 3 bases; nucleotides not matched to a gene: 2. Germline assignment: CDR1 MGHDK and CDR2 SYGVNS. The CDR3 is made up of 13 amino acids. CDR3 protein: CASSVTGGYEQYF. The CDR3 DNA is TGTGCCAGCAGTGTAACAGGGGGCTACGAGCAGTACTTC.

The sample holds one count of this clone. The J gene is TRBJ2-7, the V gene TRBV6-1; tentative D call: TRBD1 (5 bases). This CDR3 has 15 amino acids. Per germline, CDR1 MNHNS and CDR2 SASEGT. With 2 bases removed from V and 0 bases from J, the gap between germline ends came to 11 bases. CDR3 region: CASSERGFSSYEQYV. The CDR3 bases are TGTGCCAGCAGTGAAAGGGGTTTTAGCTCCTACGAGCAGTACGTC.

CDR3 amino acids: CATSRGTGDNEQFF. CDR3 sequence (DNA): TGTGCCACCAGCAGAGGGACAGGAGACAATGAGCAGTTCTTC. The chain has TRBV15 and TRBJ2-1; 7 nucleotides match TRBD1. Trimming cost V 1 base and J 5 bases; bases outside gene matches: 2. The CDR3 spans 14 residues. In germline, CDR1 is LNHNV, CDR2 YYDKDF (reference sequence).

Judged by abundance, this clone is medium-sized. V gene TRBV10-2 combines with J gene TRBJ2-1; 10 bases are shared with TRBD1. The CDR3 runs 13 residues. Losses at the gene ends were 8 bases for V and 6 bases for J; bases not matched to a gene: 4. Germline CDR1 reads WSHSY; CDR2 reads SAAADI. CDR3 residues: CASSGTGANEQFF. The DNA of the CDR3 is TGCGCCAGCTCCGGGACAGGGGCCAATGAGCAGTTCTTC.

V usage is TRBV7-8 and J usage is TRBJ1-4; D unresolved. CDR1 SGHVS and CDR2 FQNEAQ come from the germline V gene. V was cut by 1 base and J by 0 bases, with 9 bases left in between. The CDR3 totals 16 residues. CDR3 protein: CASSLVGNPTNEKLFF. The CDR3 nucleotides are TGTGCCAGCAGCTTAGTGGGGAATCCAACTAATGAAAAACTGTTTTTT.

The chain joins TRBV14 to TRBJ1-1; D is unclear. The CDR3 is 13 residues long. V lost 4 bases, J lost 4 bases, and 10 bases lay in between. Germline V lookup: CDR1 SGHDN, CDR2 FVKESK. In DNA, the CDR3 is TGTGCCAGCAGCCGACGGGGAACCACTGAAGCTTTCTTT. Amino acids: CASSRRGTTEAFF.

This sequence joins TRBV5-1 and TRBJ2-5; D may be TRBD2 (5 bases). V was trimmed by 4 bases and J by 4 bases, leaving 17 bases between them. This CDR3 contains 15 residues. Germline V gene sequence: CDR1 SGHRS, CDR2 YFSETQ. The CDR3 DNA follows: TGCGCCAGCAGCCTCGTCCCGTCGGGGTCAGAGACCCAGTACTTC. Amino acids: CASSLVPSGSETQYF.

V gene TRBV27 combines with J gene TRBJ2-3, with D tentatively TRBD2 (6 bases). Germline CDR1 MNHEY, CDR2 SMNVEV (reference sequence). Trimming took off 0 bases at V and 7 bases at J, with 14 bases between the two ends. The CDR3 extends over 15 amino acids. The CDR3 spells CASSLSSGVGNTQYF. In DNA, the CDR3 is TGTGCCAGCAGTTTATCTAGCGGAGTGGGAAATACGCAGTATTTT.

This chain joins TRBV6-5 and TRBJ2-5; D remains ambiguous. CDR3 length: 15 residues. Germline-derived CDR1 and CDR2 are MNHEY and SVGAGI. V was clipped by 5 bases and J by 1 base, with 14 bases between them. CDR3 DNA sequence: TGTGCCAGCAGTCCCCGCTGGAGAACCCAAGAGACCCAGTACTTC. It codes for CASSPRWRTQETQYF.

V and J are TRBV28 and TRBJ1-5; 12 bases fit TRBD1. This CDR3 comprises 15 residues. V lost 7 bases and J lost 6; bases outside the gene matches: 7. Germline CDR1 MDHEN, CDR2 SYDVKM. The CDR3 reads CASKKGDRGLQPQHF. CDR3 nucleotides: TGTGCCAGCAAAAAAGGGGACAGGGGGCTTCAGCCCCAGCATTTT.

This chain connects TRBV30 to TRBJ2-2, with D perhaps matching TRBD2 (6 bases). Germline V gene lookup returns CDR1 GTSNPN and CDR2 SVGIG (reference sequence). The CDR3 is 13 amino acids. The V end was cut by 0 bases, the J end by 11 bases, with 13 bases between. CDR3 loop: CAWSVARDSELFF. The CDR3 nucleotides read TGTGCCTGGAGTGTGGCTCGGGACTCCGAGCTGTTTTTT.

The V gene is TRBV6-1, the J gene TRBJ1-4; possible D gene TRBD1, 5 bases. V was cut by 6 bases and J by 8 bases, with 16 bases left in between. Looked up from germline, CDR1 is MNHNS and CDR2 is SASEGT. The CDR3 runs to 14 residues. The chain's CDR3 is CASRDAPGAEKLFF. CDR3 in DNA: TGTGCCAGCAGGGACGCCCCCGGGGCCGAAAAACTGTTTTTT.